This T cell receptor beta chain was found in a study of shared clonotypes between healthy human individuals. For sorted subsets, roughly 200 ng DNA per replicate equaled around 28,000 T cell genomes. The table came from immunoSEQ multiplex PCR; TCRdb's copy has only in-frame clones and leaves some out. The data show around 2.5 million clones, with approximately 94% seen just once and around 0.4% held by the top ten. A CD45RA+ naive subset and a CD45RA-negative memory subset were split from CD4+ cells. Germline CDR1 MNHNS, CDR2 SASEGT. The J segment lost 4 bases and the V segment lost 8 bases, leaving 10 bases of the junction unmatched. The CDR3 has 14 residues.

This receptor was obtained from a man aged 18-30 years in good health. Some clones in this sample may be carry-over from other donors' samples. The chain couples TRBV6-1 to TRBJ2-5; 7 nucleotides agree with TRBD2. The specimen was naive CD4+ T cells from PBMCs. As for subset: CD45RA+ positively selected. DNA of the CDR3: TGTGCCAGCCTGACGGGAGGATTGGGAGAGACCCAGTACTTC. It is translated as CASLTGGLGETQYF.